This T cell receptor (beta chain) was sequenced for a study of blood T cell repertoires in COVID-19. Study as a whole: Collection of acute and convalescent COVID-19 samples took place in the United States, Italy and Spain.

Trimming removed 6 bases from V and 7 bases from J, with 10 bases in between. This CDR3 comprises 12 residues. The V gene's germline CDR1 is SNHLY and CDR2 FYNNEI. This table comes from immunoSEQ multiplex PCR, and its TCRdb copy is limited to in-frame clones, with some not included. The sample has 200,000 to 250,000 clones; roughly 82% are singletons. The V gene is TRBV2, the J gene TRBJ1-5, with D perhaps TRBD1 (5 bases). This clonotype was obtained from a middle-aged woman with acute or convalescent COVID-19. Material: peripheral blood. The CDR3 DNA is TGTGCCAGCAGGAAGGACAACCAGCCCCAGCATTTT. The encoded protein is CASRKDNQPQHF.